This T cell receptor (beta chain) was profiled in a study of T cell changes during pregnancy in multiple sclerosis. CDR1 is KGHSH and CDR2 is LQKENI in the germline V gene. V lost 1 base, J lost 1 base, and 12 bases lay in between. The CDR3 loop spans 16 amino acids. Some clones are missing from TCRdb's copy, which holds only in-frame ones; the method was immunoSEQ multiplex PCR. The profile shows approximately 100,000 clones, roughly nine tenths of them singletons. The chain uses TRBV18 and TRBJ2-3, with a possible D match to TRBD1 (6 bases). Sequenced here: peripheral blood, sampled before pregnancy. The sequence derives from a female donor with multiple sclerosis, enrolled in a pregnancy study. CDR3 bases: TGTGCCAGCTCACCACAGGGGGTCTTGGGCACAGATACGCAGTATTTT. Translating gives CASSPQGVLGTDTQYF.